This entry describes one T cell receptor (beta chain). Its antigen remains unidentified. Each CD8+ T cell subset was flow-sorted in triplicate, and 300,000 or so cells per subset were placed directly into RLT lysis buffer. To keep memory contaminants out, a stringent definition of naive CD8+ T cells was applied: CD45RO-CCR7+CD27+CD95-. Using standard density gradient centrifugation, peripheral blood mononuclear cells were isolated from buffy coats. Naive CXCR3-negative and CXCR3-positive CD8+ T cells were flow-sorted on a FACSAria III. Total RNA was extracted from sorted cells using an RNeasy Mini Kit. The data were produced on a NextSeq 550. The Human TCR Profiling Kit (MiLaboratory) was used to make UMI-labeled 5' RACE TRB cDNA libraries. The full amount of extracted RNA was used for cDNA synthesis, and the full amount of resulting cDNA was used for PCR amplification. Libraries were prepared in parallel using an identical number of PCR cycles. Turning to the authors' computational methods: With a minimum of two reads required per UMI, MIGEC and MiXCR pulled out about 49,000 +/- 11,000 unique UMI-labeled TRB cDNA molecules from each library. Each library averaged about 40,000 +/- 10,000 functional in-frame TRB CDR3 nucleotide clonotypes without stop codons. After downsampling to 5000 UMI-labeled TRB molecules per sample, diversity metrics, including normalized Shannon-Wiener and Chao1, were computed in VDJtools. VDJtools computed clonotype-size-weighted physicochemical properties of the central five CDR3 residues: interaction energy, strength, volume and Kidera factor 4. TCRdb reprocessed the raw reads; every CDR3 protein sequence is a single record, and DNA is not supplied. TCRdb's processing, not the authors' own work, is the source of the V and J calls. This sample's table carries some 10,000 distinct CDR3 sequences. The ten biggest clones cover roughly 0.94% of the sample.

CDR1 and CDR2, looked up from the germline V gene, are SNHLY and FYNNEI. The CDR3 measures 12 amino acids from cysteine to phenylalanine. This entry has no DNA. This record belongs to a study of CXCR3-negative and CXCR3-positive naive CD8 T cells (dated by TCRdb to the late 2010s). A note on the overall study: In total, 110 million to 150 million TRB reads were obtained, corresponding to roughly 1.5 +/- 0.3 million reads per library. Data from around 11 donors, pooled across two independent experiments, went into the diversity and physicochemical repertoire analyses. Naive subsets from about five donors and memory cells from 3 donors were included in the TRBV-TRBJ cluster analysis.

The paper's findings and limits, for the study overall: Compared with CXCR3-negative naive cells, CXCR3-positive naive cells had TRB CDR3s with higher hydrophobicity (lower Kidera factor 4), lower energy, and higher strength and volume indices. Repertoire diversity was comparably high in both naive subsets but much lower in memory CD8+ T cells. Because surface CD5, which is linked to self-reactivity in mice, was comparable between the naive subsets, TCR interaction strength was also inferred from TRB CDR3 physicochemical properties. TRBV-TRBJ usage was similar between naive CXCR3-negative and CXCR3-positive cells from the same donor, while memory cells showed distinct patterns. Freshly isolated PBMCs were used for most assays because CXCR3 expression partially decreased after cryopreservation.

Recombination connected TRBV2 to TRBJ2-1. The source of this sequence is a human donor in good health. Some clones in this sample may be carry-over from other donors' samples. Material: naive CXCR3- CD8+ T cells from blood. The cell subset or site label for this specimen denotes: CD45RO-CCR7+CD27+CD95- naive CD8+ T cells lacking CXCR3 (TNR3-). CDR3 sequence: CASSEWDLVQFF.